The rows below give T cell receptor beta chains drawn from one sample of a study of identical twins. One entry per CDR3 protein, called by TCRdb with MiXCR from the 5' RACE reads. There are about 1.7 million distinct CDR3 sequences in the sample; 25% to 35% occur only once, and around 0.25% lies in the top ten. Sequencing used cord blood. The receptor source for this set is a newborn girl in good health. CDR3s include the opening cysteine and the closing phenylalanine or tryptophan. D genes are given only for firm matches. The size of a clone is reported for some rows only, either as once, few or many, or as a class for expanded clones.

clone_size	v_call	j_call	d_call	cdr3_aa	cdr3_nt
few	TRBV30	TRBJ2-7	NA	CAWSVHEQYF	TGTGCCTGGAGTGTACACGAGCAGTACTTC
NA	TRBV11-2	TRBJ1-6	NA	CASSPRLRPFTGRVAPPHF	TGTGCCAGCAGCCCCCGGTTAAGGCCCTTTACAGGTCGGGTCGCACCCCCCCACTTT
NA	TRBV3-1	TRBJ2-1	TRBD2	CASSQAGGRNEQFF	TGTGCCAGCAGCCAAGCGGGGGGGCGGAATGAGCAGTTCTTC
few	TRBV3-1	TRBJ2-1	NA	CASSQGGGPRSYNEQFF	TGTGCCAGCAGCCAAGGAGGGGGTCCCCGCTCCTACAATGAGCAGTTCTTC
few	TRBV7-2	TRBJ2-3	NA	CASSLGGPPVDTQYF	TGTGCCAGCAGCTTAGGAGGCCCCCCCGTGGATACGCAGTATTTT
NA	TRBV4-2	TRBJ1-2	NA	CASSQDIVGRNYGYTF	TGTGCCAGCAGCCAAGATATAGTGGGGAGGAACTATGGCTACACCTTC
NA	TRBV11-1	TRBJ2-1	NA	CASSRRVARYNEQFF	TGTGCCAGCAGCCGTAGAGTAGCGAGATACAATGAGCAGTTCTTC
NA	TRBV6-5	TRBJ2-2	NA	CASSYRGGELFF	TGTGCCAGCAGTTACAGGGGCGGGGAGCTGTTTTTT
few	TRBV7-9	TRBJ2-7	TRBD2	CASSLTERGYNEQYF	TGTGCCAGCAGCTTAACTGAGCGGGGCTACAATGAGCAGTACTTC
few	TRBV20-1	TRBJ2-7	NA	CSASRQASYEQYF	TGCAGTGCTAGTCGACAAGCGAGCTACGAGCAGTACTTC
many	TRBV15	TRBJ2-4	NA	CATSRVLLGGVAKNIQYF	TGTGCCACCAGCAGAGTTCTCTTGGGCGGAGTAGCCAAAAACATTCAGTACTTC
few	TRBV5-1	TRBJ2-2	NA	CASSLGHHSNTGELFF	TGCGCCAGCAGCTTGGGTCACCACTCGAACACCGGGGAGCTGTTTTTT
few	TRBV7-2	TRBJ2-3	NA	CASSFDPSSTDTQYF	TGTGCCAGCAGCTTCGACCCCTCTAGCACAGATACGCAGTATTTT
few	TRBV25-1	TRBJ1-4	NA	CASSEAGATNEKLFF	TGTGCCAGCAGTGAAGCAGGGGCAACTAATGAAAAACTGTTTTTT
NA	TRBV20-1	TRBJ1-2	NA	CSASAGSGYYGYTF	TGCAGTGCTAGTGCGGGGTCTGGTTACTATGGCTACACCTTC
few	TRBV3-1	TRBJ1-1	TRBD1	CASSHTGGVGEAFF	TGTGCCAGCAGCCACACAGGGGGAGTTGGTGAAGCTTTCTTT
NA	TRBV11-2	TRBJ1-6	TRBD1	CASSKTGFRSPLHF	TGTGCCAGCAGCAAGACAGGGTTTCGCTCACCCCTCCACTTT
NA	TRBV7-2	TRBJ2-3	TRBD1	CDSSRKGQSLRADTQYF	TGTGACAGCAGTCGTAAGGGACAGTCCCTTAGAGCAGATACGCAGTATTTT
NA	TRBV28	TRBJ2-4	NA	CTSSLGRVGVVAKNIQYF	TGTACCAGCAGCTTGGGGCGGGTAGGGGTAGTGGCCAAAAACATTCAGTACTTC
many	TRBV12-3/TRBV12-4	TRBJ1-2	NA	CASSFPARLDHYGYTF	TGTGCCAGCAGTTTCCCGGCCAGACTCGATCACTATGGCTACACCTTC
few	TRBV3-1	TRBJ1-2	TRBD1	CASSQTGQGRNYGYTF	TGTGCCAGCAGCCAAACGGGACAGGGGCGTAACTATGGCTACACCTTC
once	TRBV14	TRBJ1-6	NA	CASSQQGNSPPHF	TGTGCCAGCAGCCAACAGGGGAATTCACCCCCCCACTTT
few	TRBV18	TRBJ1-2	NA	CASSPQDDYGYTF	TGTGCCAGCTCGCCCCAGGACGACTATGGCTACACCTTC
NA	TRBV6-6	TRBJ2-4	TRBD1	CASSYVRTGNNEQYF	TGTGCCAGCAGTTACGTCCGGACAGGGAACAATGAGCAGTACTTC
NA	TRBV9	TRBJ2-2	NA	CASSASVGELFF	TGTGCCAGCAGCGCGTCTGTCGGGGAGCTGTTTTTT
NA	TRBV20-1	TRBJ2-1	TRBD1	CSASSRDRAYNEQFF	TGCAGTGCTAGTTCCCGGGACAGGGCCTACAATGAGCAGTTCTTC
NA	TRBV7-2	TRBJ2-7	NA	CASSLHPAYEQYF	TGTGCCAGCAGCTTACATCCGGCCTACGAGCAGTACTTC
NA	TRBV6-6	TRBJ2-7	TRBD2	CASRFLAGDSYEQYF	TGTGCCAGCAGATTTCTAGCGGGAGACTCCTACGAGCAGTACTTC